The sequence of this TCR beta chain was determined in a study of shared clonotypes between healthy human individuals. Study information: CD4 naive and CD4 memory each took three plates per donor, while CD8 naive took two and CD8 memory one.

Sequencing was performed with immunoSEQ multiplex PCR; in TCRdb, only in-frame clones are kept and a portion is missing. The repertoire holds tens of thousands of clones, about 63% seen once, with around 52% in the top ten. The V segment lost 3 bases and the J segment 5 bases; nucleotides outside the gene matches: 7. Per germline, CDR1 LNHDA and CDR2 SQIVND (reference sequence). The CDR3 is made up of 15 amino acids. The sequence was collected from a man aged 25-45 years in good health. The V and J genes are TRBV19 and TRBJ1-5; 7 bases line up with TRBD1. Sequencing was done on a sample of memory CD8+ T cells sorted from blood. This sample's subset: CD45RO+ cells pooled with CCR7-negative TemRA cells. The CDR3: CASSITGQSYQPQHF. DNA of the CDR3: TGTGCCAGTAGTATCACGGGACAGAGTTATCAGCCCCAGCATTTT.